Below are 6 T cell receptor beta chains sequenced from a single sample in a study of cytomegalovirus exposure and HLA in healthy donors. With 60 Vbeta and 13 Jbeta primers, the PCR was carried out. TCRdb's copy holds only in-frame clones and misses some; the assay was immunoSEQ multiplex PCR. In all, the sample yields over 75,000 clones. The source material was PBMCs. These TCRs come from a girl between 10 and 17 years old in good health and CMV-seropositive.

The chain couples TRBV28 to TRBJ2-7; TRBD2 matches at 12 bases. Per the germline V gene, CDR1 is MDHEN and CDR2 is SYDVKM. With 8 bases clipped from V and 2 bases from J, the junction kept 7 bases outside the gene matches. The CDR3 totals 15 residues. CDR3 in DNA: TGTGCCAGCGGAGGACTAGCGGGGTTCACCTACGAGCAGTACGTC. Protein sequence: CASGGLAGFTYEQYV.

This sequence joins TRBV30 and TRBJ1-5, with 8 bases matching TRBD1. Unmatched junction bases numbered 6, after V lost 4 bases and J lost 10 bases. The germline CDR1 and CDR2 sequences are GTSNPN and SVGIG (reference sequence). The CDR3 is 12 residues long. CDR3 region: CAWNTGGGPQHF. The CDR3, as DNA: TGTGCCTGGAATACAGGGGGGGGCCCCCAGCATTTT.

V is TRBV9 and J is TRBJ2-2, with D possibly being TRBD1 (6 bases). The CDR3 loop spans 14 amino acids. Germline lookup yields CDR1 SGDLS and CDR2 YYNGEE. V gave up 6 bases and J gave up 2 bases, with 11 bases separating them. CDR3 nucleotides: TGTGCCAGCACCTCACAGGGAAACACCGGGGAGCTGTTTTTT. It yields the protein CASTSQGNTGELFF.

The chain is built from TRBV19 and TRBJ1-2; 7 nucleotides line up with TRBD1. Germline trimming cut 6 bases from V and 2 bases from J; bases unmatched to any gene: 9. Germline CDR1 reads LNHDA; CDR2 reads SQIVND (reference sequence). This CDR3 has 15 residues. The CDR3 is CASRSGTDPNYGYTF. CDR3 nucleotides: TGTGCCAGTAGATCAGGGACAGATCCCAACTATGGCTACACCTTC.

The chain is built from TRBV2 and TRBJ1-5; possibly TRBD1 for D (6 bases). V shed 4 bases and J shed 4 bases, with 8 bases lying between them. CDR3 length: 13 amino acids. Germline CDR1 and CDR2: SNHLY and FYNNEI. CDR3 DNA sequence: TGTGCCAGCAGTGGAACAGGGAATCAGCCCCAGCATTTT. Translating it yields CASSGTGNQPQHF.

The chain joins TRBV13 to TRBJ1-3; possible D gene TRBD1, 5 bases. Germline V gene lookup returns CDR1 PRHDT and CDR2 FYEKMQ (reference sequence). The CDR3 runs 16 residues. Deletions cut 3 bases from V and 4 bases from J, with 16 bases between. CDR3 DNA: TGTGCCAGCAGCTTCACGTCGGGACTACACGGAAACACCATATATTTT. This sequence encodes CASSFTSGLHGNTIYF.